This T cell receptor (beta chain) was identified during a study of T cells in Graves' hyperthyroidism and ophthalmopathy (dated by TCRdb to the late 2010s). Regarding the study in general: A discovery cohort of approximately 100 patients, roughly 45 with Graves' ophthalmopathy and fewer than 65 with stable Graves' hyperthyroidism, was used to find distinguishing TCR V-J signatures. The approximately 100 discovery patients were randomly divided into training and test sets at a 7:3 ratio. After blood sampling, hyperthyroidism patients were treated with methimazole at a starting dose of 30 mg daily, and ophthalmopathy patients were treated with high-dose intravenous methylprednisolone. Thyroid tissue and blood T-cell repertoires from six Graves' hyperthyroidism patients were also compared in the study. Whether ophthalmopathy could be predicted prospectively was tested in an independent validation cohort made up of under 20 hyperthyroidism patients plus 17 patients who later progressed to ophthalmopathy. TCR Vbeta CDR3 sequencing of 120 to 150 peripheral blood samples (roughly 41 ophthalmopathy, about 74 hyperthyroidism and roughly 17 progressor patients) is reported in the paper.

The TCR beta CDR3 regions were amplified from RNA transcripts. The TCR CDR3 was subjected to a first round of RT-PCR using the HTBI primer set and the Qiagen OneStep RT-PCR kit. A second multiplex PCR round built the libraries, followed by size selection and purification. The libraries were sequenced on an Illumina HiSeq2000 using paired-end 100 bp reads. Concerning the study's data processing: SOAPnuke was used to process the raw data, throwing out any read that contained adapters or uncalled bases, had a mean Phred below 15, or lacked an exact constant-primer or identifier match. High-quality paired reads were merged with COPE v1.2.5, and unique nucleotide sequences were defined as clonotypes. MiTCR v1.1 was used to align the clonotypes against IMGT TRBV, TRBD and TRBJ reference segments. The analysis was restricted to V-J combinations with a frequency above 0.0001, which together covered 98% to 99.2% of the repertoires. The TCS score was defined as the ratio of F50 (clonal expansion) to E x V (chaos), calculated using BLOSUM62-based TCRdist between CDR3 peptides within each V-J. Welch's t-statistics and random forest reduced around 510 V-J features to 13, which were used in a naive Bayes classifier (R e1071). The raw public reads went through TCRdb reprocessing: fastp at Q25, MiXCR clone calling, in-frame beta chains kept. For every CDR3 protein sequence, its rows merge into one entry that carries the most common genes and DNA. TCRdb, not the authors, supplied the V and J calls. For this sample the table gives a few hundred thousand distinct CDR3 sequences, of which 46% were detected only once. The ten most abundant clones make up roughly 8.2% of the sample.

A patient counted as having stable Graves' hyperthyroidism if no progression to ophthalmopathy occurred over 18 months of follow-up. Hyperthyroidism patients were newly diagnosed, with disease duration under 2 months, and aged 18 to 65 years. Exclusion was applied to patients with uncontrolled infections, other autoimmune diseases, pregnancy or lactation. Diagnoses relied on clinical symptoms, serum thyroxine and TRAb, thyroid ultrasound and orbital computed tomography. Trizol reagent was used to extract total RNA, and RNA quality was then checked on an Agilent 2100 Bioanalyzer. There are many counts of this clonotype. Its recognized antigen is unknown. No base quality values were provided; no much bigger clone lies one nucleotide off. Overall study results and their limits: A 13 V-J signature model separated ophthalmopathy from stable hyperthyroidism, with about 88% sensitivity and about 81% specificity in cross-validation and 80%/75% in testing. Most expanded thyroid clonotypes (frequency above 0.001) were also found in blood, which suggests that blood repertoires may mirror thyroid immune responses. No statistical method was used to fix the sample size in advance, and group allocation was not hidden from the investigators. In validation, progression to ophthalmopathy was predicted by the model with 70% to 71% sensitivity and nearly 75% specificity, a median of approximately 6.5 months before onset.

Inclusive of the bounding cysteine and phenylalanine, the CDR3 is 12 residues long. This entry keeps only the CDR3 DNA: 36 bases, framed from base 1. CDR1 and CDR2, looked up from the germline V gene (reference sequence), are MNHNY and SVGAGI. Trimming costs V 5 bases and J 12 bases, and their ends lie 11 bases apart. The sample consisted of peripheral blood or thyroid tissue (not recorded which). The TCR sequence derives from a woman aged 18-29 years with Graves' hyperthyroidism. Donor details come from another sample of the same person, matched by shared clones. The sequence joins TRBV6-6 to TRBJ1-6; the D gene remains uncertain. For the CDR3, the sequence is CASSLPGRPLHF. The nucleotide sequence is TGTGCCAGCAGTCTTCCTGGTAGACCCCTCCACTTT.